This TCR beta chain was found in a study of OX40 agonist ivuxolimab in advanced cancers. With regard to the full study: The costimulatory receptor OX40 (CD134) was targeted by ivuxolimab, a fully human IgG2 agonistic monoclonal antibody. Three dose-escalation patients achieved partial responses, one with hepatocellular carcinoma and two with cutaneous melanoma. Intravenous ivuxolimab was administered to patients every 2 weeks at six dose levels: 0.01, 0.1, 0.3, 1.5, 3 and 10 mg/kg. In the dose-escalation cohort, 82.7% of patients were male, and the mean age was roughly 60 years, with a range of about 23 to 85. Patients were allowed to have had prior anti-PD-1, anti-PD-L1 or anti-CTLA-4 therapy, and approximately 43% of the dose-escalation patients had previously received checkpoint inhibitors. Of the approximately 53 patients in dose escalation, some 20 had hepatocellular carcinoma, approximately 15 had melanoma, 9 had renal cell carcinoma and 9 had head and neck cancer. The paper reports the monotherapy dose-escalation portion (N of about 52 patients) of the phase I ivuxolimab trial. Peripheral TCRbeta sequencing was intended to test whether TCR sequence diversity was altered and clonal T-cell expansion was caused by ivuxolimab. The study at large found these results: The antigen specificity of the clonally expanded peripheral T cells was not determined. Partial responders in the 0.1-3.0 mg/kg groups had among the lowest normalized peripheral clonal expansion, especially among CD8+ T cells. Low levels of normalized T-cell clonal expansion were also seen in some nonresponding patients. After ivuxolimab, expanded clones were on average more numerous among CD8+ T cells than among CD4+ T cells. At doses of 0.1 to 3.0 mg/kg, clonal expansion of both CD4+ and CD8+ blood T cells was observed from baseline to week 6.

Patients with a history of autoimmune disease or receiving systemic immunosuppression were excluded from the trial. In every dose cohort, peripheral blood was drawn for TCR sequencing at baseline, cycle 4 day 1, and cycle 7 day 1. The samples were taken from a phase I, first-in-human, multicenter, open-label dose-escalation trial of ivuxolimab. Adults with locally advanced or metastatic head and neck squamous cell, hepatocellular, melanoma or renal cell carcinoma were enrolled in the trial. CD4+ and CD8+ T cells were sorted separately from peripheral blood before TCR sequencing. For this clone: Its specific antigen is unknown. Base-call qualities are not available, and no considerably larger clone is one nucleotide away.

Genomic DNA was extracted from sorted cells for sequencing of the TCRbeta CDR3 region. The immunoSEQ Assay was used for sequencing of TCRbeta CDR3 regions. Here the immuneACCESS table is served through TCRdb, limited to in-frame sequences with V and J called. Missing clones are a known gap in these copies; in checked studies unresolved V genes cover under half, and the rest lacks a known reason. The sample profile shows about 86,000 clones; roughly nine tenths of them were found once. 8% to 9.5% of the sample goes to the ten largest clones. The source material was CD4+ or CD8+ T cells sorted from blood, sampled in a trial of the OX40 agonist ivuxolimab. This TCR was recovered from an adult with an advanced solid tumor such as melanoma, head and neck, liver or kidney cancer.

The sequence in DNA is TGTGCCAGCAGTTTGGGACTAGCGGGAGGGCCACAAGATACGCAGTATTTT. Its product reads: CASSLGLAGGPQDTQYF. The chain employs TRBV28 and TRBJ2-3; 16 junctional bases match TRBD2. CDR1 MDHEN and CDR2 SYDVKM were looked up in the germline V gene. From the cysteine up to the phenylalanine, the CDR3 has a length of 17 residues. Only CDR3 DNA is held: 51 bases, read in frame from base 1. At the junction V is shortened by 3 bases and J by 5 bases; bases outside the gene matches: 5.